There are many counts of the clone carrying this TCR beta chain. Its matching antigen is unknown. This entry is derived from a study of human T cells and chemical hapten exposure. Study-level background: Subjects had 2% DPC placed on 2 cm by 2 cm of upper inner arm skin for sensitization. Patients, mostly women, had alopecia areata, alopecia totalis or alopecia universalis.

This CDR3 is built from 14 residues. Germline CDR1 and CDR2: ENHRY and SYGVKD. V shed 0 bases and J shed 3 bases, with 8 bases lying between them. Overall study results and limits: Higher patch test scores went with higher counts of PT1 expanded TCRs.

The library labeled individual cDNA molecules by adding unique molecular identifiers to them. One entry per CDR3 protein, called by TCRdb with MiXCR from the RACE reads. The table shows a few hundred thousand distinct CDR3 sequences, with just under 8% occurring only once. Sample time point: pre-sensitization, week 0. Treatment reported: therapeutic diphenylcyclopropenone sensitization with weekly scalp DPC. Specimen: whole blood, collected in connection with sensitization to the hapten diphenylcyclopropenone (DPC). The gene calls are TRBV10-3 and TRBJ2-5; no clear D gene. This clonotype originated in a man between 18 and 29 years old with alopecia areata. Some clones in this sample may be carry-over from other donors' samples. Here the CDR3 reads CAISESFKEETQYF. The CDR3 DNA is TGTGCCATCAGTGAGTCTTTCAAAGAAGAGACCCAGTACTTC.